The rows below give T cell receptor beta chains drawn from one sample of a study of STAT5B mutations in CD4+ large granular lymphocyte leukemia. The table came from immunoSEQ multiplex PCR; TCRdb's copy has only in-frame clones and leaves some out. The profile shows roughly 48,000 clones, around 70% of them singletons. Sequences were obtained from CD4+ T cells from blood buffy coats. Receptors were obtained from a human donor in good health. CDR3s include the opening cysteine and the closing phenylalanine or tryptophan. Each record gives: J gene, V gene, clone size, D gene, CDR3 protein, CDR3 DNA. A D gene is named only where the DNA matches it firmly. Where a row states a size, it is once, few, many or the class of an expanded clone; other rows omit it.

TRBJ2-1 TRBV10-3 . . CAITLGGGVNEQFF TGTGCCATCACCCTTGGGGGCGGGGTCAATGAGCAGTTCTTC
TRBJ1-4 TRBV18 few . CASSPPGQSNEKLFF TGTGCCAGCTCACCACCGGGGCAGTCTAATGAAAAACTGTTTTTT
TRBJ1-4 TRBV11-2 . . CASSLGGPAEQLFF TGTGCCAGCAGCTTAGGGGGGCCCGCGGAGCAACTGTTTTTT
TRBJ2-3 TRBV23-1 few . CASGNGDTQYF TGCGCCAGCGGAAACGGTGATACGCAGTATTTT
TRBJ1-6 TRBV6-5 . . CASSGTNNSPLHF TGTGCCAGCAGCGGCACGAATAATTCACCCCTCCACTTT
TRBJ1-6 TRBV11-2 . . CASTPVAGLYSPLHF TGTGCCAGCACCCCGGTGGCAGGGCTCTATTCACCCCTCCACTTT
TRBJ1-1 TRBV11-1 . . CASSPSGRGTEAFF .
TRBJ2-3 TRBV2 . TRBD1 CASKGQGSDTQYF TGTGCCAGCAAGGGACAGGGGTCAGATACGCAGTATTTT
TRBJ2-7 TRBV9 . TRBD1 CASSLGEGAFYEQYF TGTGCCAGCAGCTTAGGCGAGGGGGCCTTCTACGAGCAGTACTTC
TRBJ2-5 TRBV19 . . CASSQPHLGSQYF TGTGCCAGTAGTCAACCCCACCTTGGTTCCCAGTACTTC
TRBJ1-1 TRBV5-1 . TRBD1 CASSLVGQGNTEAFF TGCGCCAGCAGCTTGGTGGGACAGGGGAACACTGAAGCTTTCTTT
TRBJ1-2 TRBV11-2 . . CASSLQDVPNYGYTF TGTGCCAGCAGCCTACAGGACGTGCCTAACTATGGCTACACCTTC
TRBJ1-3 TRBV7-8 . . CASSPVGTSGNTIYF TGTGCCAGCAGCCCAGTCGGGACCTCTGGAAACACCATATATTTT
TRBJ2-2 TRBV5-1 . . CASMGTGELFF TGCGCCAGCATGGGGACCGGGGAGCTGTTTTTT
TRBJ1-6 TRBV27 few . CASSQGLGNSPLHF TGTGCCAGCAGTCAGGGGCTAGGGAATTCACCCCTCCACTTT
TRBJ2-7 TRBV7-6 . . CASSLAKGDYEQYF TGTGCCAGCAGCTTAGCGAAGGGGGACTACGAGCAGTACTTC
TRBJ2-3 TRBV9 . TRBD2 CASSVVGTSGDTQYF TGTGCCAGCAGCGTAGTAGGGACTAGCGGCGATACGCAGTATTTT
TRBJ1-5 TRBV23-1 few TRBD1 CASSRWSGTGKGQPQHF TGCGCCAGCAGTCGGTGGTCCGGGACAGGGAAGGGTCAGCCCCAGCATTTT
TRBJ2-3 TRBV5-8 . . CASSLNPTSTDTQYF TGTGCCAGCAGCTTGAACCCAACTAGCACAGATACGCAGTATTTT
TRBJ2-2 TRBV4-2 . TRBD2 CASSQGLAGGPGTGELFF TGTGCCAGCAGCCAGGGACTAGCGGGGGGGCCTGGCACCGGGGAGCTGTTTTTT
TRBJ2-2 TRBV15 . . CATSRALGGMNTGELFF TGTGCCACCAGCAGAGCTCTAGGGGGTATGAACACCGGGGAGCTGTTTTTT
TRBJ1-2 TRBV30 . . CAWSVSGVGYTF TGTGCCTGGAGTGTGTCAGGGGTCGGCTACACCTTC
TRBJ2-7 TRBV7-9 . . CASSLGVYEQYF TGTGCCAGCAGCCTCGGGGTTTACGAGCAGTACTTC
TRBJ2-3 TRBV19 once TRBD2 CASRPRLAGERTDTQYF TGTGCCAGTAGACCCCGACTAGCGGGGGAGCGCACAGATACGCAGTATTTT
TRBJ2-3 TRBV27 . TRBD2 CASSLEAGPFTDTQYF TGTGCCAGCAGTTTAGAAGCGGGACCCTTCACAGATACGCAGTATTTT
TRBJ2-6 TRBV4-2 . . CASSQDQGSGANVLTF TGTGCCAGCAGCCAAGACCAGGGGTCTGGGGCCAACGTCCTGACTTTC
TRBJ1-1 TRBV5-1 . TRBD1 CASSPGQGVGNTEAFF TGCGCCAGCAGCCCGGGACAGGGGGTGGGAAACACTGAAGCTTTCTTT
TRBJ1-1 TRBV5-5 few TRBD1 CASSPGMRTGDGEAFF TGTGCCAGCAGCCCCGGTATGAGGACAGGGGATGGTGAAGCTTTCTTT
TRBJ1-1 TRBV27 few . CASSFDRMNTEAFF TGTGCCAGCAGTTTCGACAGAATGAACACTGAAGCTTTCTTT
TRBJ2-3 TRBV19 . TRBD2 CASSPGLAGTDTQYF TGTGCCAGTAGTCCGGGACTAGCGGGCACAGATACGCAGTATTTT
TRBJ2-2 TRBV11-3 . . CASSRQTEVYTGELFF TGTGCCAGCAGCCGACAAACAGAGGTATACACCGGGGAGCTGTTTTTT
TRBJ1-2 TRBV5-4 . . CASSLGGQSYGYTF TGTGCCAGCAGCTTGGGGGGCCAGTCCTATGGCTACACCTTC
TRBJ1-3 TRBV5-1 . . CASSSGTGATGNTIYF TGCGCCAGCAGCTCCGGGACGGGGGCGACTGGAAACACCATATATTTT
TRBJ2-3 TRBV9 . TRBD2 CASSPRGSGGSTDTQYF TGTGCCAGCAGCCCGCGGGGTAGCGGGGGGAGCACAGATACGCAGTATTTT
TRBJ2-5 TRBV5-1 . TRBD1 CASSPVGGTETQYF TGCGCCAGCAGCCCCGTAGGGGGCACGGAGACCCAGTACTTC